This T cell receptor (beta chain) was captured by sequencing in a study of response to subunit inactivated influenza vaccine. On this clonotype: No antigen is known for it.

Study-level points and caveats: Authors suggested each seasonal influenza vaccination recruits few new T cells.

TCRdb redid the calling of the RT-PCR reads with MiXCR, one entry per CDR3 protein. The sample includes fewer than 550,000 distinct CDR3 sequences, about 25% of them seen just once. Trimming cost V 10 bases and J 9 bases; bases outside gene matches: 12. CDR3 length: 13 residues. Per the germline V gene, CDR1 is LNHDA and CDR2 is SQIVND (reference sequence). The receptor comes from a man aged 50 to 60 who received an inactivated influenza vaccine. The sequences come from CD4+ T cells sorted from PBMCs, collected 5 to 6 days after vaccination. V gene TRBV19 combines with J gene TRBJ2-1; 7 nucleotides line up with TRBD1. Here the CDR3 reads CATLGRGQGEQFF. Written as DNA, the CDR3 is TGTGCCACCCTGGGTAGGGGGCAAGGTGAGCAGTTCTTC.